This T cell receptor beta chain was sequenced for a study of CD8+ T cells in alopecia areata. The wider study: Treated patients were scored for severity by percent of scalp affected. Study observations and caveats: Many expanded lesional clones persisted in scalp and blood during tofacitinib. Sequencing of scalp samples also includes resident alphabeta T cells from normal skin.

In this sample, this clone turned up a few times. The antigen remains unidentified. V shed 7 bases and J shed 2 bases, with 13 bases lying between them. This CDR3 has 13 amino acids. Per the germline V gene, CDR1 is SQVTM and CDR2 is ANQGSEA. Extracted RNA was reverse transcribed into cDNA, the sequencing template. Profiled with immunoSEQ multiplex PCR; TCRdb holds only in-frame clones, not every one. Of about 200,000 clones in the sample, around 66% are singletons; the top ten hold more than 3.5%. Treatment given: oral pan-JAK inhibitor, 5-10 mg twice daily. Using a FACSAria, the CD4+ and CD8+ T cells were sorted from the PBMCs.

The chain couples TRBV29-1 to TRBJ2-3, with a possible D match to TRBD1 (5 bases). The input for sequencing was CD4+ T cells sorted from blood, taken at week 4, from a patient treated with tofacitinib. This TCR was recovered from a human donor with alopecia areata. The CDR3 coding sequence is TGCAGCGCAAGCCATGGGGCCACAGATACGCAGTATTTT. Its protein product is CSASHGATDTQYF.